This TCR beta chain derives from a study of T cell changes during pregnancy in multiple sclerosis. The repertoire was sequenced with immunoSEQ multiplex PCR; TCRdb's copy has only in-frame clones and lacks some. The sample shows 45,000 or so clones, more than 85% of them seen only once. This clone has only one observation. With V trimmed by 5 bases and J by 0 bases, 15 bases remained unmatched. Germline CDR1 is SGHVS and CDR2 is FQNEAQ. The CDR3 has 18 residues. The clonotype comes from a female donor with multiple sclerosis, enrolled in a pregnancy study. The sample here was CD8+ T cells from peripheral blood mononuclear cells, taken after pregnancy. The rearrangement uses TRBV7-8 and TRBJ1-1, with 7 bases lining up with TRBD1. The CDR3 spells CASSGDRETAPVNTEAFF. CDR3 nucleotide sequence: TGTGCCAGCAGCGGCGACAGGGAGACGGCCCCCGTGAACACTGAAGCTTTCTTT.